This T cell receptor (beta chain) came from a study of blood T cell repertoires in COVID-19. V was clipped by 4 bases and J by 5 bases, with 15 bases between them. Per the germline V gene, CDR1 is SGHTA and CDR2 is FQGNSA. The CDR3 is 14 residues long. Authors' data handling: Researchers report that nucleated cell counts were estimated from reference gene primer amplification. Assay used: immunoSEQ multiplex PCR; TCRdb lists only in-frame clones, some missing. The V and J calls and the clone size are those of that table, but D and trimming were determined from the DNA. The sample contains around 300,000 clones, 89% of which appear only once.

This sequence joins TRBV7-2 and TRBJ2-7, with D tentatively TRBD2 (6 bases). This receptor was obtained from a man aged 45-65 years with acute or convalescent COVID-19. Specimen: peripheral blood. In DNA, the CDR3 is TGTGCCAGCAGCTCCAACCTACTAGCTGACGAGCAGTACTTC. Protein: CASSSNLLADEQYF.